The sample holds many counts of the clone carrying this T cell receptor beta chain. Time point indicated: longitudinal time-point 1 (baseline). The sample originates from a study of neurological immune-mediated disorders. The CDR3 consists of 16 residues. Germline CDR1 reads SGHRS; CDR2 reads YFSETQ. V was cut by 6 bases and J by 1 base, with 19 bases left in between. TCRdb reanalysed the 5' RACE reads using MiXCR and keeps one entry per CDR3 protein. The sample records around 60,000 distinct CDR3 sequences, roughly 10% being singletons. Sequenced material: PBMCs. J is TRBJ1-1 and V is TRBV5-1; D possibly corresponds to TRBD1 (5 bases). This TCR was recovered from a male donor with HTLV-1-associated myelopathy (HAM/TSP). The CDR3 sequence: CASNNGGGQPNTEAFF. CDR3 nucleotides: TGCGCCAGCAACAACGGGGGTGGACAACCGAACACTGAAGCTTTCTTT.